A selection of T cell receptor beta chains follows, all from one sample in a study of blood T cell repertoires in COVID-19. Sequenced by immunoSEQ multiplex PCR; TCRdb stores in-frame clones only, minus some. The data contain about 230,000 clones, roughly 80% of them singletons. Specimen: peripheral blood. The receptors were sampled from a woman of 80 years or more with acute or convalescent COVID-19. Each CDR3 is given with its conserved first and last residue. The D gene is left open where the match is weak. A row's size may be missing; if present it is once, few, many or a size class.

TRBJ1-2,.,.,TRBV6-2/TRBV6-3,TGTGCCAGCAGGCCTACAGGCGATGCTAACTATGGCTACACCTTC,CASRPTGDANYGYTF
TRBJ1-4,.,TRBD1,TRBV7-6,TGTGCCAGCAGCCCCCGACAGGGAATTAGCACTAATGAAAAACTGTTTTTT,CASSPRQGISTNEKLFF
TRBJ2-1,.,TRBD1,TRBV11-3,TGTGCCAGCAGCTCTCAGAACAGGGGCAATGAGCAGTTCTTC,CASSSQNRGNEQFF
TRBJ2-5,.,TRBD1,TRBV9,TGTGCCAGCAGCCTGGACAGGGCCCAAGAGACCCAGTACTTC,CASSLDRAQETQYF
TRBJ1-5,once,.,TRBV5-4,TGTGCCAGCAGCTTGGCAGGGGCGCCAGATCAGCCCCAGCATTTT,CASSLAGAPDQPQHF
TRBJ1-3,.,.,TRBV19,TGTGCCAGTAGTACTATACAAAGGAGCTCTGGAAACACCATATATTTT,CASSTIQRSSGNTIYF
TRBJ2-5,.,TRBD2,TRBV6-5,TGTGCCAGCAGTCTTACTAGCGGGGGCCAAGAGACCCAGTACTTC,CASSLTSGGQETQYF
TRBJ2-7,.,TRBD1,TRBV12-5,TGTGCTAGTGCCAACGGGACAGGACCCTACGAGCAGTACTTC,CASANGTGPYEQYF
TRBJ2-2,.,TRBD1,TRBV13,TGTGCCAGCAGCTGGAGCAGTGGGGGACAGGGGACGGCCGGGGAGCTGTTTTTT,CASSWSSGGQGTAGELFF
TRBJ2-2,many,.,TRBV28,TGTGCCACCCTATTGGGCGGGGCGTCGACCGGGGAGCTGTTTTTT,CATLLGGASTGELFF
TRBJ2-1,once,.,TRBV2,TGTGCCAGCAGTGAGGGAGCAGAGCAGTTCTTC,CASSEGAEQFF
TRBJ1-4,.,.,TRBV28,TGTGCCAGCAGTTTAAGATCCCCAGACCCGAGGGAAAAACTGTTTTTT,CASSLRSPDPREKLFF
TRBJ2-7,.,TRBD1,TRBV7-9,TGTGCCAGCAGCTCGACAGGGCGGGAGCAGTACTTC,CASSSTGREQYF
TRBJ1-5,.,.,TRBV3-1/TRBV3-2,TGTGCCAGCAGCCAAGGGGGGACACCCAATCAGCCCCAGCATTTT,CASSQGGTPNQPQHF
TRBJ2-1,.,.,TRBV7-2,TGTGCCAGCAGCCGGTCGGGGGTACCCTACAATGAGCAGTTCTTC,CASSRSGVPYNEQFF
TRBJ1-5,.,.,TRBV27,TGTGCCAGCAGTTTGGAGGGGCGGTATCAGCCCCAGCATTTT,CASSLEGRYQPQHF
TRBJ2-7,.,TRBD1,TRBV25-1,TGTGCCGGTCATGGGGACAGGGGGTTCCTCTACGAGCAGTACTTC,CAGHGDRGFLYEQYF
TRBJ1-5,once,.,TRBV29-1,TGCAGCGTGGCCAGGGGAACAAATCAGCCCCAGCATTTT,CSVARGTNQPQHF
TRBJ1-6,few,TRBD1,TRBV19,TGTGCCAGTAGTACCGGGACAGGGAATTCACCCCTCCACTTT,CASSTGTGNSPLHF
TRBJ2-1,.,TRBD1,TRBV5-1,TGCGCCAGCAGCAGGGGACAGGGAAACTACAATGAGCAGTTCTTC,CASSRGQGNYNEQFF
TRBJ2-3,.,.,TRBV6-4,TGTGCCAGCAGTCCCGGACTGGCTAGCACAGATACGCAGTATTTT,CASSPGLASTDTQYF
TRBJ1-6,.,TRBD1,TRBV2,TGTGCCAGCATCTATGGGGACAGGGGACGTTCACCCCTCCACTTT,CASIYGDRGRSPLHF
TRBJ1-6,.,.,TRBV3-1/TRBV3-2,TGTGCCAGCAGCCAAGAATTCCAAGCGGGGACACCCCTCCACTTT,CASSQEFQAGTPLHF
TRBJ2-6,.,TRBD2,TRBV4-2,TGTGCCAGCAGCCAAGATAGCGGGGCTGGGGCCAACGTCCTGACTTTC,CASSQDSGAGANVLTF
TRBJ2-5,.,.,TRBV7-2,TGTGCCAGCAGCTTTCAGGGGCAAGAGACCCAGTACTTC,CASSFQGQETQYF
TRBJ1-1,.,.,TRBV6-1,TGTGCCAGCAGTGAATCGGAACCCATGAGGGCTTTCTTT,CASSESEPMRAFF
TRBJ1-5,.,.,TRBV30,TGTGCCTGGGCCACAGCCCCCAAAGCGCCCCAGCATTTT,CAWATAPKAPQHF
TRBJ1-2,.,TRBD1,TRBV7-9,TGTGCCAGCAGCCGACCGGGACAGGGTAGGAGCTATGGCTACACCTTC,CASSRPGQGRSYGYTF
TRBJ1-2,.,.,TRBV7-9,TGTGCCAGCAGCCTACCCACCTACAGGGCTGGCTACACCTTC,CASSLPTYRAGYTF
TRBJ1-6,.,.,TRBV10-2,TGCGCCAGCACCGATGGTGGGGGGGAAGGCGGTTCACCCCTCCACTTT,CASTDGGGEGGSPLHF
TRBJ1-2,.,TRBD1,TRBV28,TGTGCCAGCAGTCGAGGGGGCTCCGACTATGGCTACACCTTC,CASSRGGSDYGYTF
TRBJ2-7,.,TRBD2,TRBV7-9,TGTGCCAGCTCGAGGCGGGAGCTACGATCCTACGAGCAGTACTTC,CASSRRELRSYEQYF
TRBJ1-3,.,TRBD1,TRBV10-3,TGTGCCATCAGTGAACAGGGGCCATTATCCGTCTCTGGAAACACCATATATTTT,CAISEQGPLSVSGNTIYF
TRBJ2-1,.,.,TRBV28,TGTGCCAGCACAGGGTTGCATGAGCAGTTCTTC,CASTGLHEQFF
TRBJ2-2,.,TRBD2,TRBV5-1,TGCGCCAGCACGGCTAGCGGGAGAAACACCGGGGAGCTGTTTTTT,CASTASGRNTGELFF
TRBJ2-7,.,.,TRBV7-2,TGTGCCAGCAGCTTAGCGGCTCCAACCTACGAGCAGTACTTC,CASSLAAPTYEQYF
TRBJ1-4,.,.,TRBV9,TGTGCCAGCAGCGTAGGTTATATAGACGGAGCTAATGAAAAACTGTTTTTT,CASSVGYIDGANEKLFF
TRBJ2-1,few,.,TRBV5-5,TGTGCCAGCAGCTTCCTTTCAGGGAATGAGCAGTTCTTC,CASSFLSGNEQFF
TRBJ2-7,.,TRBD1,TRBV11-1,TGTGCCAGCAGCTTAGCTAGCTGGGACAGGGTACTTTACGAGCAGTACTTC,CASSLASWDRVLYEQYF
TRBJ2-1,.,TRBD1,TRBV6-5,TGTGCCAGCAGCACGGACAGGGGAATCTACAATGAGCAGTTCTTC,CASSTDRGIYNEQFF
TRBJ1-1,once,.,TRBV12-3/TRBV12-4,TGTGCCAGCAGTCAGGTTGGCACTGAAGCTTTCTTT,CASSQVGTEAFF
TRBJ2-1,.,.,TRBV21-1,TGTGCCAGCAGCAAAGGCAGGGAGGTCAATGAGCAGTTCTTC,CASSKGREVNEQFF